The 19 T cell receptor beta chains below all came from one sample that was sequenced in a study of blood T cell repertoires in COVID-19. TCRdb's table, derived via immunoSEQ multiplex PCR, lists solely in-frame clones and lacks some. The data show under 250,000 clones, with 80% to 90% seen just once and about 9.7% held by the top ten. The source material was peripheral blood. Receptor source: a man in his fifties with active or convalescent COVID-19.

The genes are TRBV7-2 and TRBJ1-6, with D possibly matching TRBD1 (5 bases). V dropped 4 bases and J dropped 3 bases, with 16 bases sitting between them. The CDR3 is 17 residues long. Germline CDR1 and CDR2: SGHTA and FQGNSA. Here the CDR3 reads CASSSGGVHLYNSPLHF. For the CDR3, the DNA is TGTGCCAGCAGCTCCGGGGGGGTCCACCTCTATAATTCACCCCTCCACTTT.

The genes are TRBV11-2 and TRBJ2-7; 8 nucleotides align to TRBD2. The germline V gene has CDR1 SGHAT and CDR2 FQNNGV. The J segment lost 6 bases and the V segment lost 5 bases, leaving 12 bases of the junction unmatched. The CDR3 spans 15 residues. This CDR3 is CASSLRAGGPTEQYV. Here the CDR3 DNA reads TGTGCCAGCAGCCTCCGCGCGGGGGGCCCCACCGAGCAGTACGTC.

To note about this clone: This sample includes further DNA sequences coding for the same CDR3. As DNA, the CDR3 is TGCGCCAGCAGCTTGCAGGGGGCGAACTATGGCTACACCTTC. Protein: CASSLQGANYGYTF. The chain has TRBV5-1 and TRBJ1-2; TRBD1 matches 8 bases. The CDR3 consists of 14 residues. CDR1 is SGHRS, CDR2 YFSETQ, per germline. Germline trimming cut 1 base from V and 2 bases from J; bases unmatched to any gene: 1.

The chain carries TRBV5-5 and TRBJ2-7; 11 nucleotides agree with TRBD2. Germline CDR1 and CDR2: SGHKS and YYEKEE (reference sequence). Trimming at V came to 5 bases and at J to 5 bases, leaving 15 bases not matched to a gene. CDR3 size: 17 residues. CDR3 amino acids: CASSFLLAGELGDEQYF. The CDR3 nucleotides read TGTGCCAGCAGTTTTTTACTAGCGGGAGAATTAGGCGACGAGCAGTACTTC.

The chain carries TRBV7-8 and TRBJ2-1, with TRBD2 identical over 7 bases. Per germline, CDR1 SGHVS and CDR2 FQNEAQ. The CDR3 has 17 residues. V shed 1 base, J shed 5 bases, and the junction held 11 bases outside the gene matches. CDR3 coding DNA: TGTGCCAGCAGCTTAGTTCCCTCTCAGCGGGGTAACAATGAGCAGTTCTTC. This gives the protein CASSLVPSQRGNNEQFF. Full variable domain (remainder filled in from reference TRBV7-8 and TRBJ2-1): GAGVSQSPRYKVAKRGQDVALRCDPISGHVSLFWYQQALGQGPEFLTYFQNEAQLDKSGLPSDRFFAERPEGSVSTLKIQRTQQEDSAVYLCASSLVPSQRGNNEQFFGPGTRLTVL.

This clone was seen once. The chain employs TRBV2 and TRBJ1-6, with 9 bases identical to TRBD1. With 7 bases clipped from V and 7 bases from J, the junction kept 8 bases outside the gene matches. There are 15 residues in the CDR3. The germline V gene encodes CDR1 SNHLY and CDR2 FYNNEI. CDR3 sequence: CASTLLGQGNSPLHF. The CDR3 DNA reads as TGTGCCAGCACCCTCCTTGGACAGGGGAATTCACCCCTCCACTTT.

A word on this clone: Additional DNA sequences in this sample encode the identical CDR3. V is TRBV28 and J is TRBJ1-2; D is perhaps TRBD1 (5 bases). Germline V CDR1 and CDR2: MDHEN, SYDVKM. V was pared by 3 bases and J by 4 bases, with 9 bases between. The CDR3 consists of 13 residues. The CDR3 DNA reads as TGTGCCAGCAGTTTCCGGGGGGGCTATGGCTACACCTTC. The encoded protein is CASSFRGGYGYTF.

CDR3 protein: CASSYSGELFF. The DNA of the CDR3 is TGTGCCAGCAGCTACAGTGGGGAGCTGTTTTTT. The rearrangement links TRBV5-6 to TRBJ2-2, with D unclear. From germline, CDR1 is SGHDT and CDR2 YYEEEE. With 3 bases removed from V and 8 bases from J, the gap between germline ends came to 5 bases. CDR3 length equals 11 residues.

This chain connects TRBV7-9 to TRBJ1-1; TRBD1 is a possible D gene (6 bases). The CDR3 length is 15 residues. Per germline, CDR1 SEHNR and CDR2 FQNEAQ (reference sequence). Trimming pared 6 bases from V and 4 bases from J, leaving 18 bases between. In nucleotides, the CDR3 is TGTGCCAGCAGTCCTCAGGGGTTGGAGTTCACTGAAGCTTTCTTT. Translating gives CASSPQGLEFTEAFF.

The V and J genes are TRBV20-1 and TRBJ2-7, with D unresolved. The CDR3 consists of 10 residues. Trimming shortened V by 6 bases and J by 4 bases, and 7 bases separated the two germline ends. Germline-derived CDR1 and CDR2 are DFQATT and SNEGSKA (reference sequence). CDR3 DNA sequence: TGCAGTGCCAGGTTGTACGAGCAGTACTTC. The encoded protein is CSARLYEQYF.

V and J are TRBV19 and TRBJ1-4, with D hard to call. The length of the CDR3 is 12 residues. The V end was cut by 8 bases, the J end by 5 bases, with 9 bases between. Germline assignment: CDR1 LNHDA and CDR2 SQIVND (reference sequence). CDR3 protein: CASGGINEKLFF. CDR3 nucleotides: TGTGCCAGTGGAGGGATAAATGAAAAACTGTTTTTT. The whole variable domain, remainder taken from reference TRBV19 and TRBJ1-4, is DGGITQSPKYLFRKEGQNVTLSCEQNLNHDAMYWYRQDPGQGLRLIYYSQIVNDFQKGDIAEGYSVSREKKESFPLTVTSAQKNPTAFYLCASGGINEKLFFGSGTQLSVL.

This chain's CDR3 is CASSYEREMGQYF. The CDR3 DNA reads TGTGCCAGCAGCTATGAGCGGGAGATGGGGCAGTACTTC. The chain is built from TRBV7-2 and TRBJ2-7, with 8 bases lining up with TRBD2. After removal of 4 bases from V and 9 bases from J, the junction contained 8 bases not matched to a gene. CDR3 length: 13 amino acids. Germline V CDR1 and CDR2: SGHTA, FQGNSA.

The chain joins TRBV7-9 to TRBJ2-5; TRBD2 agrees at 12 bases. Trimming cost V 1 base and J 2 bases; bases outside gene matches: 5. Germline values: CDR1 SEHNR, CDR2 FQNEAQ (reference sequence). The CDR3 contains 17 residues. The CDR3 loop reads CASSLETSGGMQETQYF. DNA for the CDR3: TGTGCCAGCAGCTTAGAAACTAGCGGGGGGATGCAAGAGACCCAGTACTTC.

V is TRBV6-5 and J is TRBJ2-2, with TRBD1 matching over 7 bases. Germline lookup yields CDR1 MNHEY and CDR2 SVGAGI. The CDR3 is made up of 15 amino acids. V lost 6 bases to trimming and J lost 6 bases; unmatched junction nucleotides: 10. CDR3 nucleotide sequence: TGTGCCAGCAGCCTCGGGACAGTCAGGTCCGGGGAGCTGTTTTTT. This translates into CASSLGTVRSGELFF.

This chain connects TRBV6-5 to TRBJ1-1; 9 bases line up with TRBD1. J lost 5 bases, V lost 1 base, and 2 bases had no gene match. Germline V lookup: CDR1 MNHEY, CDR2 SVGAGI. CDR3 length equals 14 residues. CDR3 loop: CASSYWDRATEAFF. The CDR3 DNA reads TGTGCCAGCAGTTACTGGGACAGGGCGACTGAAGCTTTCTTT.

The V and J genes are TRBV27 and TRBJ1-4; unclear D gene. Trimming removed 4 bases at V and 7 bases at J, with 13 bases between. The CDR3 is made up of 14 amino acids. CDR1 is MNHEY and CDR2 is SMNVEV in the germline V gene (reference sequence). The CDR3 loop is CASSSNSMSEKLFF. Here the CDR3 DNA reads TGTGCCAGCAGTTCTAACAGTATGAGTGAAAAACTGTTTTTT.

This clone has a single count. The chain has TRBV19 and TRBJ2-7, with 8 bases fitting TRBD1. Trimming at V came to 6 bases and at J to 6 bases, leaving 13 bases not matched to a gene. The length of the CDR3 is 15 residues. Germline CDR1 LNHDA, CDR2 SQIVND (reference sequence). The CDR3 region is CASSRQGKTWVEQYF. CDR3 DNA: TGTGCCAGTAGCCGACAGGGGAAGACTTGGGTCGAGCAGTACTTC.

The chain recombines TRBV6-1 with TRBJ2-7; D gene ambiguous. Trimming removed 0 bases from V and 0 bases from J, with 18 bases in between. This CDR3 spans 18 amino acids. Germline CDR1 reads MNHNS; CDR2 reads SASEGT. The CDR3 spells CASSEAVTPTYSSYEQYV. DNA of the CDR3: TGTGCCAGCAGTGAAGCGGTAACCCCAACGTACAGCTCCTACGAGCAGTACGTC.

This chain joins TRBV5-1 and TRBJ1-2; D is ambiguous. The V and J ends lost 1 base and 8 bases respectively, with 15 bases between them. The CDR3 contains 14 residues. From germline, CDR1 is SGHRS and CDR2 YFSETQ. The CDR3 bases are TGCGCCAGCAGCTTGTCAACCGGGGTGGGCGGCTACACCTTC. This translates into CASSLSTGVGGYTF.